The rows below give T cell receptor beta chains drawn from one sample of a study of Ad26.COV2.S vaccination and SARS-CoV-2 variants. Clones were read by immunoSEQ multiplex PCR, and TCRdb kept only the in-frame ones, dropping some. The sample yields 300,000 to 450,000 clones, around 92% seen once. The sequencing here drew on peripheral blood, taken after recovery from COVID-19. Receptors were obtained from a human donor who had recovered from COVID-19. CDR3s include the opening cysteine and the closing phenylalanine or tryptophan. D genes are given only for firm matches. Only part of the rows carry a size: once, few, many, or a class if the clone is expanded.

cdr3_length d_call j_call v_call clone_size cdr3_nt cdr3_aa
11 - TRBJ1-1 TRBV27 - TGTGCCAGCAGTTTTGGCACTGAAGCTTTCTTT CASSFGTEAFF
17 TRBD1 TRBJ1-1 TRBV10-3 - TGTGCCATCAGTGATCGAGAGTCAGGGGGCCATAACACTGAAGCTTTCTTT CAISDRESGGHNTEAFF
15 TRBD2 TRBJ2-5 TRBV9 once TGTGCCAGCAGCGTCCTACTAGCGGGGGAAGAGACCCAGTACTTC CASSVLLAGEETQYF
15 - TRBJ2-2 TRBV4-1 - TGCGCCAGCAGCCAAGCGGATCGAGAGACCGGGGAGCTGTTTTTT CASSQADRETGELFF
16 TRBD2 TRBJ2-3 TRBV3-1/TRBV3-2 - TGTGCCAGCAGCCAAGCCGGCGGGGGGGTTGGAGGTACGCAGTATTTT CASSQAGGGVGGTQYF
15 - TRBJ1-5 TRBV11-3 - TGTGCCAGCACCCCCGGTGGGACAAACAATCAGCCCCAGCATTTT CASTPGGTNNQPQHF
16 TRBD2 TRBJ2-1 TRBV6-5 - TGTGCCAGCAGTTACGACTGGGCGGGGGCCTACAATGAGCAGTTCTTC CASSYDWAGAYNEQFF
16 TRBD2 TRBJ2-1 TRBV7-2 - TGTGCCAGCAGCTGGACCGGGACTAGCATTGTAGGAGAGCAGTTCTTC CASSWTGTSIVGEQFF
14 TRBD1 TRBJ1-1 TRBV10-3 - TGTGCCATCAGTGAGTCGACAGGGGGAGCTGAAGCTTTCTTT CAISESTGGAEAFF
13 - TRBJ1-2 TRBV27 - TGTGCCAGCAGTTTCGCCGAAGGCTATGGCTACACCTTC CASSFAEGYGYTF
15 - TRBJ2-2 TRBV7-6 once TGTGCCAGCAGCTTGGGACCTCCGGGGGCCGGGGAGCTGTTTTTT CASSLGPPGAGELFF
17 TRBD1 TRBJ1-2 TRBV3-1/TRBV3-2 - TGTGCCAGCAGTCAACCGGGACAGCGAATAACTAACTATGGCTACACCTTC CASSQPGQRITNYGYTF
16 - TRBJ2-1 TRBV7-2 - TGTGCCAGCAGCTTAAGCTCGGCGACATCCTACAATGAGCAGTTCTTC CASSLSSATSYNEQFF
13 TRBD1 TRBJ1-1 TRBV6-5 - TGTGCCACCTCCAGGGGGCTGAACACTGAAGCTTTCTTT CATSRGLNTEAFF
15 - TRBJ1-2 TRBV7-9 - TGTGCCAGCAGCTTAAAAGAGGGGGTATCCTATGGCTACACCTTC CASSLKEGVSYGYTF
14 - TRBJ1-4 TRBV11-2 - TGTGCCAGCAGCTTAGGGCCAGGGGAGGAAAAACTGTTTTTT CASSLGPGEEKLFF
16 TRBD2 TRBJ2-7 TRBV10-2 - TGCGCCAGCACCCCTGACTTACTAGCGGGGGGTGGAGAGCAGTACTTC CASTPDLLAGGGEQYF
13 - TRBJ1-3 TRBV19 few TGTGCCAGTAGTCAGCAGGGCTCAAACACCATATATTTT CASSQQGSNTIYF
13 - TRBJ2-7 TRBV12-5 - TGTGCTAGTGGTTTGTATGCGGGACGGGAGCAGTACTTC CASGLYAGREQYF
15 - TRBJ2-1 TRBV11-3 - TGTGCCAGCAGCTTAGGGCAGGGTTCGGGCAATGAGCAGTTCTTC CASSLGQGSGNEQFF
14 - TRBJ1-6 TRBV3-1/TRBV3-2 - TGTGCCAGCAGCCAAGACAGGGTTAATTCACCCCTCCACTTT CASSQDRVNSPLHF
13 - TRBJ2-7 TRBV10-1 - TGCGCCAGCAGTGAAAAGACAGTGGGTGAGCAGTACTTC CASSEKTVGEQYF
14 TRBD2 TRBJ2-5 TRBV7-6 - TGTGCCAGCAGCGCCTCTAGCGGCCAAGAGACCCAGTACTTC CASSASSGQETQYF
17 - TRBJ1-3 TRBV11-2 - TGTGCCAGCAGCTTAACGGGGCGAGCCCGCTCTGGAAACACCATATATTTT CASSLTGRARSGNTIYF
13 - TRBJ1-5 TRBV19 few TGTGCCAGTAGTAGGGGAGGCAATCAGCCCCAGCATTTT CASSRGGNQPQHF
14 - TRBJ1-1 TRBV5-1 - TGCGCCAGCAGTTCCCTAAGGAGGGGCACTGAAGCTTTCTTT CASSSLRRGTEAFF
13 - TRBJ1-1 TRBV7-9 - TGTGCCAGCAGCATCCCGAGTCGGGGTGAAGCTTTCTTT CASSIPSRGEAFF
13 - TRBJ2-3 TRBV5-1 - TGCGCCAGCAGCTATGGGACCGCAGATACGCAGTATTTT CASSYGTADTQYF
13 TRBD1 TRBJ2-7 TRBV6-5 - TGTGCCAGCAGTCGGGACAGTCCCTACGAGCAGTACTTC CASSRDSPYEQYF
15 - TRBJ1-1 TRBV7-2 - TGTGCCAGCAGCCTGGGCCTCACAGGGAACACTGAAGCTTTCTTT CASSLGLTGNTEAFF
16 TRBD1 TRBJ1-3 TRBV6-6 - TGTGCCAGCACCTCTGACAGGGGGTTAGGGGGAAACACCATATATTTT CASTSDRGLGGNTIYF
15 TRBD2 TRBJ2-1 TRBV9 once TGTGCCAGCAGCGAACTAGCGGAACGATACAATGAGCAGTTCTTC CASSELAERYNEQFF
16 - TRBJ2-1 TRBV2 once TGTGCCAGCAGTGAGCTCCCGTCAGTCTCCTACAATGAGCAGTTCTTC CASSELPSVSYNEQFF
15 - TRBJ2-2 TRBV19 - TGTGCCAGTAGCCCCTTTGGGGGGAACACCGGGGAGCTGTTTTTT CASSPFGGNTGELFF
15 - TRBJ1-1 TRBV5-4 - TGTGCCAGCAGCCCACAAGAGGAAATGAACACTGAAGCTTTCTTT CASSPQEEMNTEAFF
14 - TRBJ1-1 TRBV5-1 few TGCGCCAGCAGCGGTTTCGACATGAACACTGAAGCTTTCTTT CASSGFDMNTEAFF
14 - TRBJ1-1 TRBV6-4 few TGTGCCAGCAGTGACGGCACAGAGAACACTGAAGCTTTCTTT CASSDGTENTEAFF
13 - TRBJ2-7 TRBV5-6 - TGTGCCAGCAGCTCCCTCAGCTCCTACGAGCAGTACTTC CASSSLSSYEQYF
13 - TRBJ2-3 TRBV7-6 - TGTGCCAGCAGCTTAGCGCAAACAGATACGCAGTATTTT CASSLAQTDTQYF
15 TRBD1 TRBJ2-1 TRBV18 few TGTGCCAGCTCACCACCGAGGACAGGAGACAATGAGCAGTTCTTC CASSPPRTGDNEQFF
15 TRBD1 TRBJ2-3 TRBV5-6 - TGTGCCAGCAGCGTACAGGGGGCCTGGATAGATACGCAGTATTTT CASSVQGAWIDTQYF
15 TRBD1 TRBJ1-2 TRBV7-9 - TGTGCCAGCAGCTTAGAAAGGACAGGGGCCTATGGCTACACCTTC CASSLERTGAYGYTF
16 - TRBJ1-6 TRBV6-5 - TGTGCCAGCAGTTACTCTTCTCGCTCCTATAATTCACCCCTCCACTTT CASSYSSRSYNSPLHF
12 - TRBJ2-1 TRBV7-9 - TGTGCCAGCAGCACAGGCATCAATGAGCAGTTCTTC CASSTGINEQFF
16 - TRBJ1-1 TRBV19 - TGTGCCAGTAGTTCCTGGACTGATCCTTCGAACACTGAAGCTTTCTTT CASSSWTDPSNTEAFF
13 TRBD1 TRBJ1-4 TRBV19 - TGTGCCAGTAGTAAGGGACAGGGGGGAAAACTGTTTTTT CASSKGQGGKLFF
18 - TRBJ2-3 TRBV19 - TGTGCCAGTAGCCCTGACCCCCCGGCCCTAAAAGGGGCAGATACGCAGTATTTT CASSPDPPALKGADTQYF
13 TRBD1 TRBJ2-7 TRBV19 - TGTGCCAGTAGTACCGGGGACAGTCTAGAGCAGTACTTC CASSTGDSLEQYF
16 - TRBJ2-1 TRBV27 - TGTGCCAGCAGTAGCTCCCTTGATGGGGTACGAGATGAGCAGTTCTTC CASSSSLDGVRDEQFF
13 - TRBJ1-2 TRBV6-5 - TGTGCCAGCAGTTGGACTGCCGACTATGGCTACACCTTC CASSWTADYGYTF
17 - TRBJ1-2 TRBV4-3 - TGCGCCAGCAGCCAAGACCAGACAGATAACCTGCCCTATGGCTACACCTTC CASSQDQTDNLPYGYTF
14 TRBD2 TRBJ2-1 TRBV6-5 - TGTGCCAGTTACGCTAGCGGGGGGTGGAATGAGCAGTTCTTC CASYASGGWNEQFF
14 TRBD1 TRBJ1-1 TRBV29-1 - TGCAGCTCTACGACAGGGCCCATGAACACTGAAGCTTTCTTT CSSTTGPMNTEAFF
13 - TRBJ1-1 TRBV10-3 - TGTGCCATCAGTGAGGGGTTGAACACTGAAGCTTTCTTT CAISEGLNTEAFF
14 TRBD1 TRBJ1-5 TRBV7-9 - TGTGCCAGCAGCTTGGGACAGTACAATCAGCCCCAGCATTTT CASSLGQYNQPQHF